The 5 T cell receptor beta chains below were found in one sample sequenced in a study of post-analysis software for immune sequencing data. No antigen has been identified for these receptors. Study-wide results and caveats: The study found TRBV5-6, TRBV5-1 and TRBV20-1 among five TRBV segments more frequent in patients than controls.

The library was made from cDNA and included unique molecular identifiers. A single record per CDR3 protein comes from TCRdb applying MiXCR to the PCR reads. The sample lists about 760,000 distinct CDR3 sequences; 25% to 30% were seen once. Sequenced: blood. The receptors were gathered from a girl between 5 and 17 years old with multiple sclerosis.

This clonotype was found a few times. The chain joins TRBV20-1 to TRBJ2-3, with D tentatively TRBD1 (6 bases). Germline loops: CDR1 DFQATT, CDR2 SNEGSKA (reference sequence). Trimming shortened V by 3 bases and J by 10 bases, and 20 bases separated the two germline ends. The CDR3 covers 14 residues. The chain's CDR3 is CSASPTTQGRAQYF. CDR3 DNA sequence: TGCAGTGCTAGCCCCACCACCCAGGGGAGAGCGCAGTATTTT.

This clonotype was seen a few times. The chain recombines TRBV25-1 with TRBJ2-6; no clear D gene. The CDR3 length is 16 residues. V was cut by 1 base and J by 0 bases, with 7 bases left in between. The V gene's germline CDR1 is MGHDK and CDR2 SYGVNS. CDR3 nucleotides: TGTGCCAGCAGTGAATCTAAGAGCTCTGGGGCCAACGTCCTGACTTTC. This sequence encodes CASSESKSSGANVLTF.

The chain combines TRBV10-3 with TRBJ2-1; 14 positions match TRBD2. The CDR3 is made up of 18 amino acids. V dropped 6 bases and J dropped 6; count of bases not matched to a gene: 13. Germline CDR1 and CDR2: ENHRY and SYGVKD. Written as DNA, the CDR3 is TGTGCCATCAGCTCCCGACTAGCGGGGGGGCCAGGGGTCAATGAGCAGTTCTTC. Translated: CAISSRLAGGPGVNEQFF.

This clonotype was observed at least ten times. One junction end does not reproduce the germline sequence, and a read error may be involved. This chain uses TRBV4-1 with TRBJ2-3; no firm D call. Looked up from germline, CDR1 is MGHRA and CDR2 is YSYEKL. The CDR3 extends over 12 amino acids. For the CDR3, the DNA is TGTGCCAGCAGCCCGAACACAGATACGCAGTATTTT. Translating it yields CASSPNTDTQYF.

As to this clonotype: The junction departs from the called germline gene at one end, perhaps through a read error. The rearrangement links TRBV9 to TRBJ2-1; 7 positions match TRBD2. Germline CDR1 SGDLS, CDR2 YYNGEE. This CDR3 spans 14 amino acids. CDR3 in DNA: TGTGCCAGCAGCGAGAGGGAGGGATACAATGGGCAGTTCTTC. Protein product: CASSEREGYNGQFF.